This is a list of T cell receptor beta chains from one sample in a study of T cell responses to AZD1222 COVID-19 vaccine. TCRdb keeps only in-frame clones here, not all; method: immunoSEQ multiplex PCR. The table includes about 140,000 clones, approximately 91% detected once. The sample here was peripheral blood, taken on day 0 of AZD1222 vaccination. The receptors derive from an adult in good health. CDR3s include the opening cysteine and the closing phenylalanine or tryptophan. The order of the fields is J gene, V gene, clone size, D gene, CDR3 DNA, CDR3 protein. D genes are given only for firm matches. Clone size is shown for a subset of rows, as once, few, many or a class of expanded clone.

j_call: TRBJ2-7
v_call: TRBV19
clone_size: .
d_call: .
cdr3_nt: TGTGCCAGTAGTATTCAGGCAGGGGTGTCCTACGAGCAGTACTTC
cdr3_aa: CASSIQAGVSYEQYF

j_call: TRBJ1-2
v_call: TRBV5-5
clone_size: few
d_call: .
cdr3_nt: TGTGCCAGCAGCTTGGTCGCGCAGGGTGCCTACACCTTC
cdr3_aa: CASSLVAQGAYTF

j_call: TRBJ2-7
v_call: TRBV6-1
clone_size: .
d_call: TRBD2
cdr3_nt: TGTGCCAGCAGTGAAGTTCTAGCGGGGGGCTACGAGCAGTACTTC
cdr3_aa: CASSEVLAGGYEQYF

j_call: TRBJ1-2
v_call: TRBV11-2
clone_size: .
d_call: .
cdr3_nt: TGTGCCAGCAGCTTAGATCCGACCCTATATGGCTACACCTTC
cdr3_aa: CASSLDPTLYGYTF

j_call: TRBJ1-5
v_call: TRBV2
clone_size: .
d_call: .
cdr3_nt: TGTGCCAGCAAAACCGGCAATCAGCCCCAGCATTTT
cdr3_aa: CASKTGNQPQHF

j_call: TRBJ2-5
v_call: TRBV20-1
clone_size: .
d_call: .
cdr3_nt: TGCAGTGCTAGATCGGTGGCGGACACGTACTTC
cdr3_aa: CSARSVADTYF

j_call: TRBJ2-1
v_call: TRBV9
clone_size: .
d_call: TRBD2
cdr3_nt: TGTGCCAGCAGTCCCGGGAGGGACAATGAGCAGTTCTTC
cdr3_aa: CASSPGRDNEQFF

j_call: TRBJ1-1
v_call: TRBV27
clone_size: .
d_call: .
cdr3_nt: TGTGCCAGCAGTGACCGCGGGGGAAACACTGAAGCTTTCTTT
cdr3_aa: CASSDRGGNTEAFF

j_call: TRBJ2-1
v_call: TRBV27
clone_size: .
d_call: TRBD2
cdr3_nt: TGTGCCACCGGGACTAGCGGGGGTCATGAGCAGTTCTTC
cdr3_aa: CATGTSGGHEQFF

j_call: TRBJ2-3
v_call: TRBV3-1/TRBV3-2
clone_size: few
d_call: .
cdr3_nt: TGTGCCAGCAGCCATAGTCTGGAAAACACAGATACGCAGTATTTT
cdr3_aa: CASSHSLENTDTQYF

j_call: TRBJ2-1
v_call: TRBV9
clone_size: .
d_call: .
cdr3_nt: TGTGCCAGCAGCGCAACCGGGACGCCCTACAATGAGCAGTTCTTC
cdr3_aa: CASSATGTPYNEQFF

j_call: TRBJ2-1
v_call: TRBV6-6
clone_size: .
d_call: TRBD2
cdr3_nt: TGTGCCAGCAGTTACCCTTGGACTAGCGGCAATGAGCAGTTCTTC
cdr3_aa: CASSYPWTSGNEQFF

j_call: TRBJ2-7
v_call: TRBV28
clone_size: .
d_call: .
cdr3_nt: TGTGCCAGCGGGTCCCTACGGGACGGAGCCTACGAGCAGTACTTC
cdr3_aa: CASGSLRDGAYEQYF

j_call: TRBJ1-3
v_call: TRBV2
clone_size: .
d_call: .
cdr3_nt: TGTGCCAGCAATGGGGGTACCTTCTCTGGAAACACCATATATTTT
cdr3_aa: CASNGGTFSGNTIYF

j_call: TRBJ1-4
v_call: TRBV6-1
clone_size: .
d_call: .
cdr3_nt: TGTGCCAGCAGTGAAGTTGAAGGGTTCGAACGTAATGAAAAACTGTTTTTT
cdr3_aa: CASSEVEGFERNEKLFF

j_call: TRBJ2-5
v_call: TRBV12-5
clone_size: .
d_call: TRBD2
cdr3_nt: TGTGCTAGTGGTTTGGCCGTCTCTAGCGGGAGGCAAGAGACCCAGTACTTC
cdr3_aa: CASGLAVSSGRQETQYF

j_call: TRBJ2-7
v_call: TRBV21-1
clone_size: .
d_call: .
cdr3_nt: TGTGCCAGCAGGGTACCAACAGGGACCCAGCGCTACGAGCAGTACTTC
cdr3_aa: CASRVPTGTQRYEQYF

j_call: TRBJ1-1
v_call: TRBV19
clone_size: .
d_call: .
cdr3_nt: TGTGCCACCCGGACAACTAACACTGAAGCTTTCTTT
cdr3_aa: CATRTTNTEAFF

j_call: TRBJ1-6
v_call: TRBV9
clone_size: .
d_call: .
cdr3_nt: TGTGCCAGCAGCCCCGAACCCGGCGGGAATTCACCCCTCCACTTT
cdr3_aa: CASSPEPGGNSPLHF

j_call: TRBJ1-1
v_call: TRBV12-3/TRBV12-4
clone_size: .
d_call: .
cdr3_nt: TGTGCCAGCAGTCTCGGCGGGACCACTGAAGCTTTCTTT
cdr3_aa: CASSLGGTTEAFF

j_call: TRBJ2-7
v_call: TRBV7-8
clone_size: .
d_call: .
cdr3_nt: TGTGCCAGCAGCTATGACTACGAGCAGTACTTC
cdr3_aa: CASSYDYEQYF

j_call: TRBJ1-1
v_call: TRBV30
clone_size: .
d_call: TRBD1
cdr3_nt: TGTGCCCGACCAGGGGGGCCGATGAACACTGAAGCTTTCTTT
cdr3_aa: CARPGGPMNTEAFF

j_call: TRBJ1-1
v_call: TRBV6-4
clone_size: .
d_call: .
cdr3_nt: TGTGCCAGCAGTGACTCCCAGGAGCCGAACACTGAAGCTTTCTTT
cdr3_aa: CASSDSQEPNTEAFF

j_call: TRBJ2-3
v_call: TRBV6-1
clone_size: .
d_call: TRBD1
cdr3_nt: TGTGCCAGCAGTGAAAGACAGGGGCGGGGCACAGATACGCAGTATTTT
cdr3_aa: CASSERQGRGTDTQYF

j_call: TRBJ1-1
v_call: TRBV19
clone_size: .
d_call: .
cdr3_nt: TGTGCCAGTATGGTATGGGGGGGAACGACTGAAGCTTTCTTT
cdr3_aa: CASMVWGGTTEAFF

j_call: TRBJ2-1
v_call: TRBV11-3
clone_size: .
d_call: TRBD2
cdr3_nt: TGTGCCAGCAGTAGTACTAGCGGTACCAATGCTGAGCAGTTCTTC
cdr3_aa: CASSSTSGTNAEQFF

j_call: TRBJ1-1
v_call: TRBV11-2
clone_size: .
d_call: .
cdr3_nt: TGTGCCAGCAGGGGACGGACAGCCTTCGTGAAAACTGAAGCTTTCTTT
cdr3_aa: CASRGRTAFVKTEAFF

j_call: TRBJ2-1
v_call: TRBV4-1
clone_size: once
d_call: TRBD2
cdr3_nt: TGCGCCAGCAGCCAAGAGGATAGCGGGGGGTACAATGAGCAGTTCTTC
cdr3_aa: CASSQEDSGGYNEQFF

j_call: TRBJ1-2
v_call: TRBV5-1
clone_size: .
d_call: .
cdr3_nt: TGCGCCAGCAGCTTGGAAGGGAACTATGGCTACACCTTC
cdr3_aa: CASSLEGNYGYTF

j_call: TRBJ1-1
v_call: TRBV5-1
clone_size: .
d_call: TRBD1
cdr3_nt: TGCGCCAGCAGCTCTACGGGGACAGCCCGTCCGAACACTGAAGCTTTCTTT
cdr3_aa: CASSSTGTARPNTEAFF

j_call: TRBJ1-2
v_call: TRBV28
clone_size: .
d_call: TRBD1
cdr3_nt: TGTGCCAGCAGTCCCGGACAGGTCTATCCCTATGGCTACACCTTC
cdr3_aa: CASSPGQVYPYGYTF

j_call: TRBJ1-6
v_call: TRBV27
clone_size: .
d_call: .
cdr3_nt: TGTGCCAGCAGTTTTGGCCAGTACAATTCACCCCTCCACTTT
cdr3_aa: CASSFGQYNSPLHF

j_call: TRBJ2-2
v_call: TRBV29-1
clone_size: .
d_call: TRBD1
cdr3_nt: TGCAGCGTTGAAGTGGGACAGGGTGCGAACACCGGGGAGCTGTTTTTT
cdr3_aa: CSVEVGQGANTGELFF

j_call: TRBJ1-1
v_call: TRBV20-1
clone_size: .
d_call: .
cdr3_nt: TGCAGTGCCCGCGAGGGGACTGAAGCTTTCTTT
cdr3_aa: CSAREGTEAFF

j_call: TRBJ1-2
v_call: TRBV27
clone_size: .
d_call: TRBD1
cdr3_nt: TGTGCCAGCAGTTTATCGAGGGGGACAGGATTAAGGGGCTACACCTTC
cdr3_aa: CASSLSRGTGLRGYTF

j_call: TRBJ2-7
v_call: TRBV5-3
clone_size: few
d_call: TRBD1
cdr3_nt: TGTGCCAGAACCCTATGGGGGACAGACCCATACGAGCAGTACTTC
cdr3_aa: CARTLWGTDPYEQYF

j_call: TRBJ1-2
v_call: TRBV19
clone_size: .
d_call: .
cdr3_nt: TGTGCCAGTAGTATTCGGTTAAAGGGAGATAACTATGGCTACACCTTC
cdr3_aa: CASSIRLKGDNYGYTF

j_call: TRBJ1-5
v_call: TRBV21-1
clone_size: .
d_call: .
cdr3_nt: TGTGCCAGCAGAGCAGGGGTGCGTCAGCCCCAGCATTTT
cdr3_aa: CASRAGVRQPQHF

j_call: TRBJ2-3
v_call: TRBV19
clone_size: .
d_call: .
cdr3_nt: TGTGCCAGTAGTACAGGACTAATAAGCACAGATACGCAGTATTTT
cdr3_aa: CASSTGLISTDTQYF

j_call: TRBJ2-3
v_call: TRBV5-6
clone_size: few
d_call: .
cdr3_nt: TGTGCCAGCAGCTTGTTGGGGAAGTTAGATACGCAGTATTTT
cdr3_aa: CASSLLGKLDTQYF

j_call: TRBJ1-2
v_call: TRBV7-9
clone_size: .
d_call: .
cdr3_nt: TGTGCCAGCGGGCAGGACTTCCCCTATGGCTACACCTTC
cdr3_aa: CASGQDFPYGYTF

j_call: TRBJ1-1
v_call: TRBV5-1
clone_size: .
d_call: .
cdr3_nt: TGCGCCAGCAGGAAAGGATTCCGGACTGAAGCTTTCTTT
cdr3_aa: CASRKGFRTEAFF

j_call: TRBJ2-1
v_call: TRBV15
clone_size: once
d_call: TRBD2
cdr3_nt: TGTGCCACCAGCGGAATACTAGCGGGAAGGGCACATGAGCAGTTCTTC
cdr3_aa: CATSGILAGRAHEQFF

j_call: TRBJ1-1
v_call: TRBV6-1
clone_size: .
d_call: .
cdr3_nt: TGTGCCAGCAGTGATCGGGCCGATATGAACACTGAAGCTTTCTTT
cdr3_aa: CASSDRADMNTEAFF

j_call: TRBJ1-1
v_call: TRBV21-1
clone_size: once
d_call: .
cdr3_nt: TGTGCCAGCACACCCCGCCGGGCTCCAAGCATGAACACTGAAGCTTTCTTT
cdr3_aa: CASTPRRAPSMNTEAFF

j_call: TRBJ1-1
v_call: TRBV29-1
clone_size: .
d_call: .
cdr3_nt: TGCAGCGTTGAAGATCTTAGAAATGAAGCTTTCTTT
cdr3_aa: CSVEDLRNEAFF

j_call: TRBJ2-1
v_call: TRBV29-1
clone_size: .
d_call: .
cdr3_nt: TGCAGCGTAGTAGGGGGAGTCTCCTACAATGAGCAGTTCTTC
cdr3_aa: CSVVGGVSYNEQFF

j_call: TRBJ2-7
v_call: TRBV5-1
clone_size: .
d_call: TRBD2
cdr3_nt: TGCGCCAGCGCCCTAGCGGGAGTATCCGAGCAGTACTTC
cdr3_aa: CASALAGVSEQYF

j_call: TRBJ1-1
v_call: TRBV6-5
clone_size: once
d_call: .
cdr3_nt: TGTGCCAGCAGTAAATCCCCAGGATTAGGGGAAGCTTTCTTT
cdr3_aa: CASSKSPGLGEAFF

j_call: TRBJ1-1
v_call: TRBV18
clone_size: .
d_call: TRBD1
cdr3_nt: TGTGCCAGCTCACCGGGACAGATAGAAGCTTTCTTT
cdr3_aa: CASSPGQIEAFF

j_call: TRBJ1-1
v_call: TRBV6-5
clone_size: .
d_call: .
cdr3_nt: TGTGCCAGCAGCTTTCCGACAGCTATGAACACTGAAGCTTTCTTT
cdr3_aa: CASSFPTAMNTEAFF

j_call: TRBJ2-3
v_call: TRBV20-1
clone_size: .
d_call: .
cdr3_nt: TGCAGTGCTAGGGTCACAGATACGCAGTATTTT
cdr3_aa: CSARVTDTQYF

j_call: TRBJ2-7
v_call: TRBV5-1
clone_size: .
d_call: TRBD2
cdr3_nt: TGCGCCAGCAGCTTGGTTTGGACTAGCGGCGTTCCCTACGAGCAGTACTTC
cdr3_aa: CASSLVWTSGVPYEQYF

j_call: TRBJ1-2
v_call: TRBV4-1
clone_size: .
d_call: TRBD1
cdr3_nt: TGCGCCAGCAGCCCCAGGCATCAGGGGGCAGGCTATGGCTACACCTTC
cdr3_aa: CASSPRHQGAGYGYTF

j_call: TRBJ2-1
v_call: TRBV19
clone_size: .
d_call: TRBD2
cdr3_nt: TGTGCCAGTAGTATAGCTGGGACTAGCCCCTATCGGAATGAGCAGTTCTTC
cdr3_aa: CASSIAGTSPYRNEQFF

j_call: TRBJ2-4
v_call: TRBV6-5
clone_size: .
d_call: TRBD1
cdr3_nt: TGTGCCAGCAGTTACTGGACAGGAAAAAACATTCAGTACTTC
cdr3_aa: CASSYWTGKNIQYF

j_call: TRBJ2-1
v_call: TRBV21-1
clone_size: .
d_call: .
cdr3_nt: TGTGCCAGCAGCAGCTCCGGGCCCCCGGCAGCGCAGTTCTTC
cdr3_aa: CASSSSGPPAAQFF